Following are 31 T cell receptor beta chains from one sample sequenced in a study of blood T cells in healthy people across ages. The authors ran a second PCR of about 6 to 11 cycles using a sample-barcoded 5' primer and a J-beta primer mix. TCRdb ran MiXCR on the 5' RACE reads and lists one entry per CDR3 protein. The sample holds about a million distinct CDR3 sequences, 35% to 40% seen once. Sample: blood. These receptors all stem from a man younger than 35 in good health.

This clonotype was found once. The chain recombines TRBV4-3 with TRBJ2-4; D remains ambiguous. Trimming took off 4 bases at V and 4 bases at J, with 14 bases between the two ends. The CDR3 length is 15 residues. CDR1 and CDR2 (germline): LGHNA, YSLEER. In nucleotides, the CDR3 is TGCGCCAGCAGCCGAGATCGGTTTAGGAAAAACATTCAGTACTTC. It encodes CASSRDRFRKNIQYF.

This clonotype was found a few times. The chain joins TRBV27 to TRBJ2-7; TRBD1 matches 8 bases. From germline, CDR1 is MNHEY and CDR2 SMNVEV (reference sequence). This CDR3 has 15 amino acids. J was trimmed by 2 bases and V by 5 bases; bases with no gene match: 8. This CDR3 reads CASSRQGQGTYEQYF. DNA for the CDR3: TGTGCCAGCAGTAGACAGGGGCAAGGGACCTACGAGCAGTACTTC.

The chain combines TRBV6-6 with TRBJ2-3; D remains ambiguous. Germline lookup yields CDR1 MNHNY and CDR2 SVGAGI (reference sequence). Trimming stripped 7 bases from V and 2 bases from J, with 10 bases between. The CDR3 runs to 13 residues. The CDR3 reads CASKLTNTDTQYF. CDR3 DNA sequence: TGTGCCAGCAAGTTAACTAACACAGATACGCAGTATTTT.

In the case of this clonotype: Given a much more abundant clone one base away, this may be a read error. This chain uses TRBV12-3 or TRBV12-4 with TRBJ2-7; unclear D gene. The CDR3 length is 11 residues. V was trimmed by 6 bases and J by 7 bases, leaving 10 bases between them. In nucleotides, the CDR3 is TGTGCCAGCAGCCAAACCAATGAGCAGTACTTC. Its protein product is CASSQTNEQYF.

The V and J genes are TRBV2 and TRBJ1-3, with D uncertain. Trimming removed 4 bases at V and 3 bases at J, with 4 bases between. The CDR3 sequence is 12 residues long. The germline V gene has CDR1 SNHLY and CDR2 FYNNEI. CDR3 bases: TGTGCCAGCAGTGGGGGTGGAAACACCATATATTTT. This gives the protein CASSGGGNTIYF.

This clonotype has just one count. This chain uses TRBV27 with TRBJ2-1; no reliable D call. CDR3 length: 15 residues. CDR1 is MNHEY, CDR2 SMNVEV, per germline (reference sequence). V lost 3 bases to trimming and J lost 0 bases, with 9 bases between them. The CDR3 coding sequence is TGTGCCAGCAGTTTTATGGGTAACTCCTACAATGAGCAGTTCTTC. Amino acid sequence: CASSFMGNSYNEQFF.

This clonotype showed up just once. The rearrangement joins TRBV5-1 to TRBJ2-5, with 8 bases identical to TRBD2. Germline V CDR1 and CDR2: SGHRS, YFSETQ. This CDR3 spans 16 amino acids. J was trimmed by 11 bases and V by 0 bases; bases with no gene match: 15. The CDR3 DNA is TGCGCCAGCAGCTTGGTTGTCGGGAGGGGCGCGGATGAGCAGTACTTC. Translated: CASSLVVGRGADEQYF.

In this sample, this clonotype turned up many times. The J gene is TRBJ2-4, the V gene TRBV4-1; D gene uncertain. This CDR3 spans 14 amino acids. V was cut by 7 bases and J by 5 bases, with 15 bases left in between. Germline values: CDR1 MGHRA, CDR2 YSYEKL. CDR3 residues: CASTLTLGENIQYF. The CDR3 DNA follows: TGCGCCAGCACCCTTACCCTCGGTGAAAACATTCAGTACTTC.

The V gene is TRBV27, the J gene TRBJ2-5, with D uncertain. The germline CDR1 and CDR2 sequences are MNHEY and SMNVEV (reference sequence). The V and J ends lost 3 bases and 0 bases respectively, with 5 bases between them. The CDR3 runs 13 residues. CDR3 in DNA: TGTGCCAGCAGTTTTTACGACCAAGAGACCCAGTACTTC. As protein: CASSFYDQETQYF.

The CDR3 protein is CASSVGISGTGFYGYTF. CDR3 bases: TGTGCCAGCAGCGTAGGCATTTCGGGCACAGGGTTCTATGGCTACACCTTC. The rearrangement links TRBV9 to TRBJ1-2; tentatively, D is TRBD1 (6 bases). This CDR3 has 17 residues. Looked up from germline, CDR1 is SGDLS and CDR2 is YYNGEE. The germline V and J ends were trimmed by 0 bases and 4 bases, with 19 bases remaining between them.

This chain connects TRBV7-2 to TRBJ2-7; D gene unclear. The CDR3 is 11 residues long. Trimming removed 2 bases from V and 8 bases from J, with 7 bases in between. From germline, CDR1 is SGHTA and CDR2 FQGNSA. CDR3 in amino acids: CASSLQVQQYF. CDR3 in DNA: TGTGCCAGCAGCTTACAGGTCCAGCAGTACTTC.

With respect to this clonotype: It may be a read error: a sequence one base away is much more abundant. This rearrangement joins TRBV4-3 to TRBJ2-3, with 7 bases identical to TRBD1. After removal of 4 bases from V and 4 bases from J, the junction contained 11 bases not matched to a gene. Germline V CDR1 and CDR2: LGHNA, YSLEER. This CDR3 has 16 amino acids. In DNA form, the CDR3 reads TGCGCCAGCAGCCGTGCCCGCCGGGACAGTTCAGATACGCAGTATTTT. Protein: CASSRARRDSSDTQYF.

This clonotype was observed a handful of times. The chain is built from TRBV29-1 and TRBJ1-2; 7 nucleotides match TRBD1. This CDR3 spans 14 amino acids. With V trimmed by 3 bases and J by 4 bases, 8 bases remained unmatched. Germline V gene lookup returns CDR1 SQVTM and CDR2 ANQGSEA. CDR3 sequence: CSVESGGQLYGYTF. CDR3 in DNA: TGCAGCGTTGAGTCAGGGGGGCAACTCTATGGCTACACCTTC.

The CDR3 DNA follows: TGCGCCAGCAGCTGCCTAGCGGCACTCTCCTACAATGAGCAGTTCTTC. Protein: CASSCLAALSYNEQFF. The chain employs TRBV5-1 and TRBJ2-1, with 7 bases that match TRBD2. The CDR3 contains 16 residues. Germline assignment: CDR1 SGHRS and CDR2 YFSETQ. With 3 bases clipped from V and 0 bases from J, the junction kept 6 bases outside the gene matches.

For this clonotype: Just one base apart from a much larger clone, this may be a read error. V gene TRBV10-3 combines with J gene TRBJ2-5; possible D gene TRBD2, 5 bases. This CDR3 region has 15 residues. The germline V gene encodes CDR1 ENHRY and CDR2 SYGVKD. Trimming removed 0 bases at V and 11 bases at J, with 19 bases between. Here the CDR3 reads CAISESEASFNEQYF. As DNA, the CDR3 is TGTGCCATCAGTGAGTCTGAGGCTAGCTTCAATGAGCAGTACTTC.

The chain links TRBV24-1 to TRBJ2-3; D is perhaps TRBD2 (5 bases). The CDR3 has 15 residues. Deletions cut 3 bases from V and 2 bases from J, with 11 bases between. Germline V gene lookup returns CDR1 KGHDR and CDR2 SFDVKD. This chain's CDR3 is CATSDARGVTDTQYF. CDR3 nucleotide sequence: TGTGCCACCAGTGATGCCCGGGGTGTCACAGATACGCAGTATTTT.

The chain uses TRBV5-1 and TRBJ2-2, with 8 nucleotides matching TRBD1. The V gene end was trimmed by 4 bases and the J gene end by 2 bases; junction bases not matched to a gene: 7. The V gene's germline CDR1 is SGHRS and CDR2 YFSETQ. CDR3 length equals 16 residues. The CDR3 nucleotides read TGCGCCAGCAGCCAAGGGGGGACAGGCAACACCGGGGAGCTGTTTTTT. Protein sequence: CASSQGGTGNTGELFF. The full variable domain, its missing parts supplied by reference TRBV5-1 and TRBJ2-2, is KAGVTQTPRYLIKTRGQQVTLSCSPISGHRSVSWYQQTPGQGLQFLFEYFSETQRNKGNFPGRFSGRQFSNSRSEMNVSTLELGDSALYLCASSQGGTGNTGELFFGEGSRLTVL.

The chain has TRBV12-3 or TRBV12-4 and TRBJ2-5, with TRBD1 as a possible D gene (5 bases). The CDR3 is made up of 13 amino acids. Trimming left V 3 bases short and J 6 bases short, with 11 bases between. The CDR3 loop is CASSLKGPQTQYF. The CDR3, as DNA: TGTGCCAGCAGTTTGAAGGGGCCGCAGACCCAGTACTTC.

The gene calls are TRBV3-1 and TRBJ2-3; TRBD1 is a possible D gene (5 bases). Germline loops: CDR1 LGHDT, CDR2 YNNKEL (reference sequence). The length of the CDR3 is 15 residues. The V gene lost 3 bases and the J gene lost 0 bases, with 10 bases spanning the gap. Here the CDR3 DNA reads TGTGCCAGCAGCCACAGGGTGGGGAGCACAGATACGCAGTATTTT. As protein: CASSHRVGSTDTQYF.

This clonotype was seen a handful of times. The rearrangement joins TRBV6-2 or TRBV6-3 to TRBJ1-5; TRBD1 matches 7 bases. With V trimmed by 5 bases and J by 14 bases, 15 bases remained unmatched. The length of the CDR3 is 14 residues. The germline gives CDR1 MNHEY, CDR2 SVGEGT. This chain's CDR3 is CASSPRGQKEGEHF. DNA for the CDR3: TGTGCCAGCAGTCCTAGGGGACAGAAAGAGGGAGAGCATTTT.

The V gene is TRBV15, the J gene TRBJ1-1; D not certain. V lost 4 bases, J lost 6 bases, and 12 bases lay in between. CDR1 and CDR2 (germline): LNHNV, YYDKDF (reference sequence). The CDR3 spans 13 residues. As DNA, the CDR3 is TGTGCCACCAGCAAATCGCGGTCTTCTGAAGCTTTCTTT. This translates into CATSKSRSSEAFF.

The table lists this clonotype with a few counts. The genes are TRBV7-2 and TRBJ1-2; TRBD1 aligns across 8 bases. Germline V gene lookup returns CDR1 SGHTA and CDR2 FQGNSA. The CDR3 extends over 15 amino acids. The J segment lost 2 bases and the V segment lost 5 bases, leaving 7 bases of the junction unmatched. CDR3 DNA: TGTGCCAGCAGCCCTACGGGACAGGCAAACTATGGCTACACCTTC. Its translation: CASSPTGQANYGYTF.

The chain carries TRBV28 and TRBJ2-1; 10 bases are shared with TRBD2. Germline V lookup: CDR1 MDHEN, CDR2 SYDVKM. Germline trimming cut 6 bases from V and 3 bases from J; bases unmatched to any gene: 8. The CDR3 loop spans 16 amino acids. Here the CDR3 DNA reads TGTGCCAGCAGCTCCGGGACTAGCGTTCTCTACAATGAGCAGTTCTTC. Its translation is CASSSGTSVLYNEQFF.

About this clonotype itself: One end of the junction does not line up with germline, which may come from a read error. This chain links TRBV5-5 with TRBJ2-6, with 8 bases identical to TRBD1. Germline lookup yields CDR1 SGHKS and CDR2 YYEKEE (reference sequence). CDR3 size: 12 residues. DNA of the CDR3: TGTGTCAGCAGCTTACGGGACAGGTCCACGACTTTC. Protein sequence: CVSSLRDRSTTF. Full variable domain (rest looked up from reference TRBV5-5 and TRBJ2-6): DAGVTQSPTHLIKTRGQQVTLRCSPISGHKSVSWYQQVLGQGPQFIFQYYEKEERGRGNFPDRFSARQFPNYSSELNVNALLLGDSALYLCVSSLRDRSTTFGAGSRLTVL.

This chain links TRBV2 with TRBJ1-2; TRBD1 agrees at 9 bases. Germline V gene lookup returns CDR1 SNHLY and CDR2 FYNNEI. The CDR3 has 17 amino acids. With 9 bases clipped from V and 3 bases from J, the junction kept 17 bases outside the gene matches. This CDR3 is CASQPPGQGLSYYGYTF. The CDR3 DNA reads TGTGCCAGTCAGCCTCCGGGACAGGGCTTAAGTTACTATGGCTACACCTTC.

The J gene is TRBJ1-6, the V gene TRBV7-9; tentatively, D is TRBD1 (5 bases). Deletions cut 5 bases from V and 0 bases from J, with 17 bases between. The CDR3 consists of 18 residues. Germline V gene lookup returns CDR1 SEHNR and CDR2 FQNEAQ (reference sequence). CDR3 sequence (DNA): TGTGCCAGCAGCGCACCGCCGGGGGATGCCTCCTATAATTCACCCCTCCACTTT. Amino acid sequence: CASSAPPGDASYNSPLHF. Based on the CDR3 plus reference TRBV7-9 and TRBJ1-6, the full variable domain is DTGVSQNPRHKITKRGQNVTFRCDPISEHNRLYWYRQTLGQGPEFLTYFQNEAQLEKSRLLSDRFSAERPKGSFSTLEIQRTEQGDSAMYLCASSAPPGDASYNSPLHFGNGTRLTVT.

This clonotype was seen at least ten times. The J gene is TRBJ2-3, the V gene TRBV20-1; TRBD1 aligns across 8 bases. The CDR3 spans 14 residues. Germline trimming cut 6 bases from V and 0 bases from J; bases unmatched to any gene: 5. Germline V lookup: CDR1 DFQATT, CDR2 SNEGSKA (reference sequence). The CDR3 DNA reads TGCAGTGCGCCGGACAGGGCTAGCACAGATACGCAGTATTTT. It encodes CSAPDRASTDTQYF.

There are a few counts of this clonotype. The chain couples TRBV4-2 to TRBJ1-1; D gene unclear. In germline, CDR1 is LGHNA, CDR2 YNFKEQ. Trimming shortened V by 4 bases and J by 0 bases, and 15 bases separated the two germline ends. This CDR3 spans 16 amino acids. DNA for the CDR3: TGTGCCAGCAGCCCCCGGACTGCTGCGATGAACACTGAAGCTTTCTTT. Its protein is CASSPRTAAMNTEAFF.

V usage is TRBV12-3 or TRBV12-4 and J usage is TRBJ2-3, with D perhaps matching TRBD1 (6 bases). Deletions cut 7 bases from V and 11 bases from J, with 25 bases between. CDR3 length: 15 residues. For the CDR3, the DNA is TGTGCCAGCATTTTTGACAGGATTGGAACAGATGTGCAGTATTTT. Translation gives CASIFDRIGTDVQYF.

The rearrangement uses TRBV18 and TRBJ2-5, with a tentative D call TRBD1 (5 bases). The germline gives CDR1 KGHSH, CDR2 LQKENI. Trimming cost V 4 bases and J 1 base, with 13 bases left between them. This CDR3 spans 15 amino acids. Written as DNA, the CDR3 is TGTGCCAGCTCACGGACCAGGGCATTCCAAGAGACCCAGTACTTC. Its protein is CASSRTRAFQETQYF.

This clonotype was seen a few times. The chain couples TRBV7-2 to TRBJ2-3, with 9 bases fitting TRBD1. Germline CDR1 and CDR2: SGHTA and FQGNSA. Trimming at V came to 4 bases and at J to 5 bases, leaving 7 bases not matched to a gene. CDR3 length: 15 residues. CDR3 loop: CASSSTGGAVDTQYF. DNA for the CDR3: TGTGCCAGCAGCTCCACAGGGGGCGCGGTAGATACGCAGTATTTT.